This T cell receptor beta chain was documented in a study of shared clonotypes between healthy human individuals. Overall study results and limits: Roughly 5% of naive CD4 clonotypes were shared across four donors.

On this clone itself: Its antigen is currently unknown.

Positively selected for CCR7, the CD45RO-negative cells used as naive CD8 cells excluded terminally differentiated effector memory CD45RA+ cells. Germline V gives CDR1 MGHRA, CDR2 YSYEKL. CDR3 length: 14 amino acids. V shed 0 bases and J 5 bases; nucleotides not matched to a gene: 2. At a deep level, the assay was run. The data were produced by immunoSEQ multiplex PCR, yet TCRdb's version contains in-frame clones alone and is incomplete. The sample has some 2,000,000 clones, just under 95% seen once. This chain joins TRBV4-1 and TRBJ2-5, with 8 bases identical to TRBD2. This TCR was sampled from a man aged 18-30 years in good health. The specimen was naive CD8+ T cells sorted from blood. The CDR3 DNA reads TGCGCCAGCAGCCAAGAGCGGGGGGCGGAGACCCAGTACTTC. Translating it yields CASSQERGAETQYF.